Sequencing of this T cell receptor (beta chain) was carried out in a study of blood T cell repertoires in COVID-19. Whole-study context: Italy, Spain and the United States were the sources of the convalescent and acute COVID-19 samples. PBMCs, B-cell-depleted T cells, or T cells provided the cDNA or gDNA that made up the material.

Original processing notes: The authors estimated nucleated cell counts from reference gene primer amplification. TCRdb's table, derived via immunoSEQ multiplex PCR, lists solely in-frame clones and lacks some. V and J calls plus clone size are reproduced from that table; the DNA served to infer D and trimming. The sample has approximately 270,000 clones, about nine tenths seen once. The germline gives CDR1 SGHAT, CDR2 FQNNGV. The CDR3 is 14 amino acids. With 2 bases removed from V and 7 bases from J, the gap between germline ends came to 12 bases. This sequence was found in a man between 50 and 59 years old with acute or convalescent COVID-19. The rearrangement joins TRBV11-2 to TRBJ2-1, with D maybe TRBD2 (6 bases). The specimen was peripheral blood. This chain's CDR3 is CASSLFAGNNEQFF. As DNA, the CDR3 is TGTGCCAGCAGCTTATTCGCGGGGAATAATGAGCAGTTCTTC.